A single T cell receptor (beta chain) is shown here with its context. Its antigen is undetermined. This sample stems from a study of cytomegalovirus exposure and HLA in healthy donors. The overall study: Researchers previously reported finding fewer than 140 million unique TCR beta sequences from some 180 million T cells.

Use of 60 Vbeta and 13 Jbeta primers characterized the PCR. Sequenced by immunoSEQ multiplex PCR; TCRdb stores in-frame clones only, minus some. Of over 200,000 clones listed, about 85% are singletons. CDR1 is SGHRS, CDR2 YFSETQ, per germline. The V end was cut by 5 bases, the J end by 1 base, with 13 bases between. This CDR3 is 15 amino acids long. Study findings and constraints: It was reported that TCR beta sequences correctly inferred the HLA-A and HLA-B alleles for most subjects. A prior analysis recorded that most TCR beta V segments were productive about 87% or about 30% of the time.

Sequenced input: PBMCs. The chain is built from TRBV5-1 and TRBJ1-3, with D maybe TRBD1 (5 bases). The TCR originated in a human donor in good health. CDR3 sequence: CASRPAGDSGNTIYF. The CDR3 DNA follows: TGCGCCAGCAGACCTGCGGGGGATTCTGGAAACACCATATATTTT.